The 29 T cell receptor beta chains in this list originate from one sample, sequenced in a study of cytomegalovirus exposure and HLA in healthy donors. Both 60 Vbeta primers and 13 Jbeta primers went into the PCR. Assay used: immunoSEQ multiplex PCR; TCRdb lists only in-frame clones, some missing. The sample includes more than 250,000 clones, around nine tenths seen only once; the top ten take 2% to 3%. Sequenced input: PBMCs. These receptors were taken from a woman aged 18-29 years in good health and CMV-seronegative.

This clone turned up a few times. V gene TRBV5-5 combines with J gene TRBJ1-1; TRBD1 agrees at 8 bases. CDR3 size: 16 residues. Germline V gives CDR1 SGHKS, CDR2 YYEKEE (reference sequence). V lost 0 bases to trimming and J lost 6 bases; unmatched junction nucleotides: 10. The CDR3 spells CASSLANRGIFSEAFF. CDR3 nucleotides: TGTGCCAGCAGCTTGGCCAACAGGGGGATATTCTCTGAAGCTTTCTTT.

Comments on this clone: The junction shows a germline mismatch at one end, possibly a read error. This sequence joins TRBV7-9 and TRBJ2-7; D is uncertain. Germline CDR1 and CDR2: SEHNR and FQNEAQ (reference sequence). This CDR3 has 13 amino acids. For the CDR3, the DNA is TGTTCCAGCAGCGATCACTCTATGTACGAGCAGTACTTC. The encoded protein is CSSSDHSMYEQYF.

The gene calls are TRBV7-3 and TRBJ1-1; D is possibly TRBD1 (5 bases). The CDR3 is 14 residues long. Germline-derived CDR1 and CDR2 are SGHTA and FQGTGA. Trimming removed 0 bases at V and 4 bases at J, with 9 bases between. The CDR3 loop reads CASSLTGPATEAFF. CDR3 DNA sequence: TGTGCCAGCAGCTTAACGGGGCCGGCCACTGAAGCTTTCTTT.

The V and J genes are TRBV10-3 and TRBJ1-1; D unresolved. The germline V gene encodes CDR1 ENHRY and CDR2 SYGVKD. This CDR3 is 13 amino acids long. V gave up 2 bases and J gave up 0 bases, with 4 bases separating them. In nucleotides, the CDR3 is TGTGCCATCAGTGAGGCGGTGAACACTGAAGCTTTCTTT. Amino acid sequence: CAISEAVNTEAFF.

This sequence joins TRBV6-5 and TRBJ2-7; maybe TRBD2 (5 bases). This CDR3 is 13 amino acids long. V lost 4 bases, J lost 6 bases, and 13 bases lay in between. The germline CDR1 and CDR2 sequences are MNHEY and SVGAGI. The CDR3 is CASSSQRAVEQYF. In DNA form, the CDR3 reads TGTGCCAGCAGTTCCCAGAGGGCGGTCGAGCAGTACTTC.

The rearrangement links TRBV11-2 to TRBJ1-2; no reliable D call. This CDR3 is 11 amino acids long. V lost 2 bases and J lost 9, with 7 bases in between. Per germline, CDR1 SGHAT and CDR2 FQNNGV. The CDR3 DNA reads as TGTGCCAGCAGCTTACAAACTAGCTACACCTTC. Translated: CASSLQTSYTF.

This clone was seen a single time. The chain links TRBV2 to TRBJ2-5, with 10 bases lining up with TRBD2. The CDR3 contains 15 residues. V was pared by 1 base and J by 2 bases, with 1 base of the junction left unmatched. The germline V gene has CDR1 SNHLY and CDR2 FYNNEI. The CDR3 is CASSEEGLAQETQYF. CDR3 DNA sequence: TGTGCCAGCAGTGAAGAGGGACTAGCGCAAGAGACCCAGTACTTC.

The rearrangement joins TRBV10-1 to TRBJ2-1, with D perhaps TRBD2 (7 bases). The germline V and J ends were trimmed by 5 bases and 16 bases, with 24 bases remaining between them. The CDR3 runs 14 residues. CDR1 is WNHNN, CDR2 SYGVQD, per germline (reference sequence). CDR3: CASSPSGAGVTYFF. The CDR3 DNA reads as TGCGCCAGCAGTCCCTCGGGGGCGGGGGTCACCTATTTCTTC.

This CDR3 is CASSESGGWGASETQYF. The CDR3 DNA is TGTGCCAGCAGTGAAAGCGGGGGGTGGGGGGCCTCAGAGACCCAGTACTTC. The genes are TRBV2 and TRBJ2-5; 9 bases map to TRBD2. The germline CDR1 and CDR2 sequences are SNHLY and FYNNEI. CDR3 size: 17 residues. Trimming removed 2 bases from V and 4 bases from J; junction bases left unmatched: 11. The full variable domain, completed using reference TRBV2 and TRBJ2-5, is EPEVTQTPSHQVTQMGQEVILRCVPISNHLYFYWYRQILGQKVEFLVSFYNNEISEKSEIFDDQFSVERPDGSNFTLKIRSTKLEDSAMYFCASSESGGWGASETQYFGPGTRLLVL.

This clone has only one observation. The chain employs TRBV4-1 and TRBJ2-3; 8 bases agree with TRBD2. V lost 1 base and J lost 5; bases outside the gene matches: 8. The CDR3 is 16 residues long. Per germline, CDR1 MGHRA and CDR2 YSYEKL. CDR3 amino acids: CASSQAPAGVQDTQYF. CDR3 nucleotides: TGCGCCAGCAGCCAAGCCCCAGCGGGGGTCCAAGATACGCAGTATTTT.

CDR3 nucleotide sequence: TGTGCCAGCAGCTTTCGACTAGCGGGCACAGATACGCAGTATTTT. Its translation: CASSFRLAGTDTQYF. V is TRBV7-8 and J is TRBJ2-3; 9 nucleotides agree with TRBD2. In germline, CDR1 is SGHVS, CDR2 FQNEAQ. CDR3 length equals 15 residues. V lost 3 bases to trimming and J lost 1 base; unmatched junction nucleotides: 2.

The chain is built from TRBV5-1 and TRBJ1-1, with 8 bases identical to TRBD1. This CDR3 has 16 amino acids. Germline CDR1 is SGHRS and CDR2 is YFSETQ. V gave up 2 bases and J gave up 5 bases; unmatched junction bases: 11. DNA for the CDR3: TGCGCCAGCAGCTTACTGACCCAGGGGGCAGGTACTGAAGCTTTCTTT. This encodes CASSLLTQGAGTEAFF.

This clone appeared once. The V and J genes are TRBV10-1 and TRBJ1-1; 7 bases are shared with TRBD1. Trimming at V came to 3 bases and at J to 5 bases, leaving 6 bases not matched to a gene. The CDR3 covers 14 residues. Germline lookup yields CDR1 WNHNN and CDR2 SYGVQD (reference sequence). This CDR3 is CASSDGRGETEAFF. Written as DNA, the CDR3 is TGCGCCAGCAGTGACGGCAGGGGGGAGACTGAAGCTTTCTTT.

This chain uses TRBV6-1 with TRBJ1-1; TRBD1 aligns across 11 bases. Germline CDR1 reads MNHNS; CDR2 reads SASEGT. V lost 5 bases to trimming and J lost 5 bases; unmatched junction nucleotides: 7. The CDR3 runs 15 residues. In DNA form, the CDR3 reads TGTGCCAGCAGTCCCCGGACAGGGGGCAGGACTGAAGCTTTCTTT. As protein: CASSPRTGGRTEAFF.

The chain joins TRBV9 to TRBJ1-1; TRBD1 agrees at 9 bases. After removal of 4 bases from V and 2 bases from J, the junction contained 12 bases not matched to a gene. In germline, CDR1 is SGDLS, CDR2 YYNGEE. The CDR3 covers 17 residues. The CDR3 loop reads CASSPQPGQGRNTEAFF. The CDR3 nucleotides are TGTGCCAGCAGCCCCCAACCGGGACAGGGAAGAAACACTGAAGCTTTCTTT.

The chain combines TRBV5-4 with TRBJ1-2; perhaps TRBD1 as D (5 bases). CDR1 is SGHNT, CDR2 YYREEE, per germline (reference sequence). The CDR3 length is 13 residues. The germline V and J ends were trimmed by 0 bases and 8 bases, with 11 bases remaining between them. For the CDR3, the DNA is TGTGCCAGCAGCTTGGTAGGGGCAGGGGGCTACACCTTC. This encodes CASSLVGAGGYTF.

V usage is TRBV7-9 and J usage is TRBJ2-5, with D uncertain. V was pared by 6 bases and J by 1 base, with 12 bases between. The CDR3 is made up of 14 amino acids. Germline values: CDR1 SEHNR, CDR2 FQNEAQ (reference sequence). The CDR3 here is CASSPLGSQETQYF. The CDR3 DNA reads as TGTGCCAGCAGTCCTTTGGGCAGCCAAGAGACCCAGTACTTC. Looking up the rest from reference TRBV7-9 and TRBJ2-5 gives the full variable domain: DTGVSQNPRHKITKRGQNVTFRCDPISEHNRLYWYRQTLGQGPEFLTYFQNEAQLEKSRLLSDRFSAERPKGSFSTLEIQRTEQGDSAMYLCASSPLGSQETQYFGPGTRLLVL.

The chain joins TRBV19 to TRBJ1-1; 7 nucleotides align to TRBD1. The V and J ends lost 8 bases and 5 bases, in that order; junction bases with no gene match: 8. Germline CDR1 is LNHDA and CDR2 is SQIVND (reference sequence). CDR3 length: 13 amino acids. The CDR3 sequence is CASSQGWGTEAFF. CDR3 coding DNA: TGTGCCAGTTCACAGGGGTGGGGGACTGAAGCTTTCTTT.

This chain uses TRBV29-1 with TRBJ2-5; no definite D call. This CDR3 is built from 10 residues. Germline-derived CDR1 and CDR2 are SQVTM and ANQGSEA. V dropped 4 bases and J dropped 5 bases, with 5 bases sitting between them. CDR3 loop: CSVAEETQYF. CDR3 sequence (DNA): TGCAGCGTTGCTGAGGAGACCCAGTACTTC.

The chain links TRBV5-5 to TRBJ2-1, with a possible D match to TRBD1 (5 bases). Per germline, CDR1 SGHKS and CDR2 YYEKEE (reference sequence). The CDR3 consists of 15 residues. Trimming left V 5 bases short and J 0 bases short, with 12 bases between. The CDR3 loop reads CASRIGAISYNEQFF. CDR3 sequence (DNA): TGTGCCAGCAGGATTGGGGCGATCTCCTACAATGAGCAGTTCTTC.

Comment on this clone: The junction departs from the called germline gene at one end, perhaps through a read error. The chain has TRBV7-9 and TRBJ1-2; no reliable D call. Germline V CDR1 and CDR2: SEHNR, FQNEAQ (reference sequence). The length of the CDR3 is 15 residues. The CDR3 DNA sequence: TGTTCCAGCAGCTATATTGAAGCATCCCTCTATGGCTACACCTTC. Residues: CSSSYIEASLYGYTF.

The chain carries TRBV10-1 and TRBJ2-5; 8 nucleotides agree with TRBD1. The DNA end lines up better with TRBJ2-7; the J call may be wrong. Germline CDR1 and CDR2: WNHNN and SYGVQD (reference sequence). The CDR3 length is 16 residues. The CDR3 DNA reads TGCGCCAGCAGTGAGTCGGGGACAGGTAACCCCTACGAGCAGTACTTC. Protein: CASSESGTGNPYEQYF.

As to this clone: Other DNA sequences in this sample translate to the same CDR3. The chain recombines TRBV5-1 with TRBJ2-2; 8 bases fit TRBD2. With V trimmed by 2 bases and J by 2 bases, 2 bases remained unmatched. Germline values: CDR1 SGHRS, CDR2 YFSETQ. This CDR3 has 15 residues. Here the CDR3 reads CASSFSGDNTGELFF. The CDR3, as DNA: TGCGCCAGCAGCTTTAGCGGGGACAACACCGGGGAGCTGTTTTTT.

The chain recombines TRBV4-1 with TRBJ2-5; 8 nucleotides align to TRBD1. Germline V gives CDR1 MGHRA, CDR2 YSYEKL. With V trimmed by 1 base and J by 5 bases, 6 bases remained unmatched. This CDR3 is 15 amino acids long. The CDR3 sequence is CASSQGPRGHETQYF. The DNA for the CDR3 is TGCGCCAGCAGCCAAGGTCCCAGGGGGCATGAGACCCAGTACTTC.

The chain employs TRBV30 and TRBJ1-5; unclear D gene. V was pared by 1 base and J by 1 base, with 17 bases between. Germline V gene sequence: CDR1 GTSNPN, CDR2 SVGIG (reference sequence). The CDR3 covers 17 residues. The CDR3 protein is CAWSGKGRLWSNQPQHF. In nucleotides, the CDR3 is TGTGCCTGGAGTGGGAAAGGGAGGCTCTGGAGCAATCAGCCCCAGCATTTT.

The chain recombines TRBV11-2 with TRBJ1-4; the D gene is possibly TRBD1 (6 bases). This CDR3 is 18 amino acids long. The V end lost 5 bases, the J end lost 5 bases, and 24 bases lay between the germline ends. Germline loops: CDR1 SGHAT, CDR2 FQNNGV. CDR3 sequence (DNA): TGTGCCAGCAGCCCCAGGTGGGACAAACAAGGGGTCAATGAAAAACTGTTTTTT. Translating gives CASSPRWDKQGVNEKLFF.

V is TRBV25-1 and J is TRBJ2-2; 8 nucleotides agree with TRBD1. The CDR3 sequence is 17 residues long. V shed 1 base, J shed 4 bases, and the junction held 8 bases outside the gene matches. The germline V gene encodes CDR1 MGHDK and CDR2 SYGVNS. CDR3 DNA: TGTGCCAGCAGTGAATCGCGGGGACAGGCGGCCACCGGGGAGCTGTTTTTT. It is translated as CASSESRGQAATGELFF.

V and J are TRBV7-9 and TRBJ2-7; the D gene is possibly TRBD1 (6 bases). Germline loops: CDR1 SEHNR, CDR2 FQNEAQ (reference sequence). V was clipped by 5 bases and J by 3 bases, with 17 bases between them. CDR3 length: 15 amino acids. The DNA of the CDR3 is TGTGCCAGCAGCGCAAGACAGGATGATCACTACGAGCAGTACTTC. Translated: CASSARQDDHYEQYF.

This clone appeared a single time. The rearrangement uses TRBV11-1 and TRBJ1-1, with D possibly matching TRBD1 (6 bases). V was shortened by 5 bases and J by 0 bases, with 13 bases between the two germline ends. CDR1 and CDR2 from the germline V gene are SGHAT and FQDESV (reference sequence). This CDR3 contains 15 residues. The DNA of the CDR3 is TGTGCCAGCAGCCGTACAGGGTTCCTGAACACTGAAGCTTTCTTT. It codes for CASSRTGFLNTEAFF.